Listed here is a single T cell receptor beta chain. CDR3 size: 15 residues. Germline loops: CDR1 DFQATT, CDR2 SNEGSKA (reference sequence). V lost 6 bases, J lost 2 bases, and 10 bases stayed unmatched. The data were obtained in a study of CD8 T cells in Susac syndrome. An amount of RNA that ranged from roughly 0.45 to 1 ug was reverse transcribed with random hexamers. Across 54 Vbeta and 13 Jbeta, immunoSEQ multiplex PCR amplified TCR beta CDR3. TCRdb re-analysed the immunoSEQ multiplex PCR reads in MiXCR, keeping a single row per CDR3 protein. Of 90,000 to 150,000 distinct CDR3 sequences in the sample, 80% to 95% were seen once.

V is TRBV20-1 and J is TRBJ2-3, with 8 bases matching TRBD2. Sequencing was carried out using CD4+ T cells from PBMCs. The TCR originated in a human donor in good health. The CDR3 nucleotides read TGCAGTGCAATACAGGGCGGGAGGCCCACAGATACGCAGTATTTT. Residues: CSAIQGGRPTDTQYF.